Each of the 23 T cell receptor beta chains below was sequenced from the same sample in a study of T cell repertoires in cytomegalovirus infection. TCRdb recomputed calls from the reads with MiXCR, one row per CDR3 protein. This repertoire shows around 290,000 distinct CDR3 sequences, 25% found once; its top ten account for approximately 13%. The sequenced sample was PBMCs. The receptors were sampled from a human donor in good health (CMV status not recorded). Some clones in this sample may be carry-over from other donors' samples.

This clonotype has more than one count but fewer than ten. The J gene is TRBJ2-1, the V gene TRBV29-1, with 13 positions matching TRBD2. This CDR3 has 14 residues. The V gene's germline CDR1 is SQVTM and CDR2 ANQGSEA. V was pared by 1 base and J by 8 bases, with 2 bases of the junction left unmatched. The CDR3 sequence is CSVEGTSGGYEQFF. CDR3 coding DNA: TGCAGCGTTGAAGGGACTAGCGGGGGATATGAGCAGTTCTTC.

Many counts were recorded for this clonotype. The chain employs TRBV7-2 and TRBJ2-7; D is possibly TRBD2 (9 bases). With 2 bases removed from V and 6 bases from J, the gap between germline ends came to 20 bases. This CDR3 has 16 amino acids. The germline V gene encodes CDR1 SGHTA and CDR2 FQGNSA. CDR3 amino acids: CASSLYRGTSRSEQYF. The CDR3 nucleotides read TGTGCCAGCAGCTTATACAGGGGGACTAGCCGTTCCGAGCAGTACTTC.

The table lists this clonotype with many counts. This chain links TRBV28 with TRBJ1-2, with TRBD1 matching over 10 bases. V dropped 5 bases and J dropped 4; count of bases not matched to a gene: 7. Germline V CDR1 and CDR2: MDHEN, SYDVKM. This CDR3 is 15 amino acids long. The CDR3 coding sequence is TGTGCCAGCAGTCCCACGACAGGGGGCGTCTATGGCTACACCTTC. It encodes CASSPTTGGVYGYTF.

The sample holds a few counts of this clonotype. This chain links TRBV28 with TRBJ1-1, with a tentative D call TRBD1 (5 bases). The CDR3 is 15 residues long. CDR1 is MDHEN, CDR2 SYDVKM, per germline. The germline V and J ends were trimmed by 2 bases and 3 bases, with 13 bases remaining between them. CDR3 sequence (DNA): TGTGCCAGCAGTTTAGGGGCAGGGCCACACACTGAAGCTTTCTTT. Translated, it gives CASSLGAGPHTEAFF.

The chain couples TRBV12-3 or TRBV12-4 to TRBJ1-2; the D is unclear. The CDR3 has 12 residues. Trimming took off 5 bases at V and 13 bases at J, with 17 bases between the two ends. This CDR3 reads CASSPPDRSCTF. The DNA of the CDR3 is TGTGCCAGCAGTCCCCCCGATAGGTCCTGCACCTTC.

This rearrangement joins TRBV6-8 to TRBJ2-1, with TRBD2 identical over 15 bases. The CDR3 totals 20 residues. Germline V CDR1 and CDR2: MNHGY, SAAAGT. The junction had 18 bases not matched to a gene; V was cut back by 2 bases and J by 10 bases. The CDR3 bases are TGTGCCAGCAGTTACCCGAGGACTAGCGGGAGGGCCTCATTTCTAGGAGAGCAGTTCTTC. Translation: CASSYPRTSGRASFLGEQFF.

The CDR3 coding sequence is TGCGCCAGCAGCTTCGACAGCTCCTACGAGCAGTACTTC. This encodes CASSFDSSYEQYF. The chain carries TRBV5-1 and TRBJ2-7; D may be TRBD1 (5 bases). V gave up 2 bases and J gave up 0 bases, with 6 bases separating them. This CDR3 comprises 13 residues. CDR1 and CDR2 (germline): SGHRS, YFSETQ.

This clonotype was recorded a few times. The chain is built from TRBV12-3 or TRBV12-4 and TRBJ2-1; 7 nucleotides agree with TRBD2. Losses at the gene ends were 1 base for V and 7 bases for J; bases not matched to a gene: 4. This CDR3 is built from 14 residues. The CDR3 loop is CASSLVQGGNEQFF. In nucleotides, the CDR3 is TGTGCCAGCAGTTTAGTCCAGGGAGGGAATGAGCAGTTCTTC.

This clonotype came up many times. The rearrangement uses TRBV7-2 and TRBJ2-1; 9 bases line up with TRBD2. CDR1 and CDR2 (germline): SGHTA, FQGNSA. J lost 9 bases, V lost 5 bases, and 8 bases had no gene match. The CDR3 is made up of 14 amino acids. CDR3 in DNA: TGTGCCAGCAGCCGTCAGGGACTAGCCTTTGAGCAGTTCTTC. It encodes CASSRQGLAFEQFF.

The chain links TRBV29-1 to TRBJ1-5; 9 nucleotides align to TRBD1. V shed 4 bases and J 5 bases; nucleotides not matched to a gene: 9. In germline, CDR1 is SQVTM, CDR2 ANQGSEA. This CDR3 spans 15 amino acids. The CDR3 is CSVGTGGVSDQPQHF. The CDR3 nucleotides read TGCAGCGTTGGTACAGGGGGCGTTTCCGATCAGCCCCAGCATTTT.

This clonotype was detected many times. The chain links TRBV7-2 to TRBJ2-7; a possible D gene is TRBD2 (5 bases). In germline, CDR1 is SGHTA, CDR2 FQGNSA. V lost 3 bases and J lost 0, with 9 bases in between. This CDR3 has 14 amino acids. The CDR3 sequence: CASSLDWSSYEQYF. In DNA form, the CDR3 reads TGTGCCAGCAGCTTGGACTGGAGCTCCTACGAGCAGTACTTC.

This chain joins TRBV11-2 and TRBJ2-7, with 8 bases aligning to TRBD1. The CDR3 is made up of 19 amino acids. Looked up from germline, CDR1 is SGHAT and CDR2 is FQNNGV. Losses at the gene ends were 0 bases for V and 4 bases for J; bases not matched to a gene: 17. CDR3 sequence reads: CASSLEDRDRPSYGYEQYF. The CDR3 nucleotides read TGTGCCAGCAGCTTAGAAGACCGGGACAGGCCGTCTTATGGGTACGAGCAGTACTTC. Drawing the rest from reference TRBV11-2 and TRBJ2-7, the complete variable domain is EAGVAQSPRYKIIEKRQSVAFWCNPISGHATLYWYQQILGQGPKLLIQFQNNGVVDDSQLPKDRFSAERLKGVDSTLKIQPAKLEDSAVYLCASSLEDRDRPSYGYEQYFGPGTRLTVT.

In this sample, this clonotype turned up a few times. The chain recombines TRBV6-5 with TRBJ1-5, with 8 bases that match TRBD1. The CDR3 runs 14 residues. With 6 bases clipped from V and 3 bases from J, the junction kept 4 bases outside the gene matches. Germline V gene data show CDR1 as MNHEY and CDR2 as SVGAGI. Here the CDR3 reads CASRPGGSNQPQHF. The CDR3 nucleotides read TGTGCCAGCAGGCCAGGGGGCTCCAATCAGCCCCAGCATTTT.

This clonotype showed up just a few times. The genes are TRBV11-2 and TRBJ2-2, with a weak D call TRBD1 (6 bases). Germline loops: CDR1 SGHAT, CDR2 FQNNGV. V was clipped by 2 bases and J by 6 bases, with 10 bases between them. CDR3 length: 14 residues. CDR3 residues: CASSLPTGAGELFF. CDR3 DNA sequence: TGTGCCAGCAGCTTACCGACAGGCGCCGGGGAGCTGTTTTTT.

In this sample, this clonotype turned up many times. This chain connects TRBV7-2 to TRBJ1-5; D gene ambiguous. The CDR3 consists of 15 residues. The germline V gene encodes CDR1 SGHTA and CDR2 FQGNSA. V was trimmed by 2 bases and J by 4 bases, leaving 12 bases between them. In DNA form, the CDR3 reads TGTGCCAGCAGCTTATTGAGCAGCTTAAATCAGCCCCAGCATTTT. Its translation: CASSLLSSLNQPQHF.

The CDR3 DNA follows: TGTGCCAGCAGTACCAGGGGCGTTTTGAGGGGCCGATGGAGCTCCTACAATGAGCAGTTCTTC. Translating it yields CASSTRGVLRGRWSSYNEQFF. The V and J genes are TRBV27 and TRBJ2-1; possible D gene TRBD1, 6 bases. Trimming left V 5 bases short and J 0 bases short, with 29 bases between. The CDR3 has 21 amino acids. In germline, CDR1 is MNHEY, CDR2 SMNVEV (reference sequence).

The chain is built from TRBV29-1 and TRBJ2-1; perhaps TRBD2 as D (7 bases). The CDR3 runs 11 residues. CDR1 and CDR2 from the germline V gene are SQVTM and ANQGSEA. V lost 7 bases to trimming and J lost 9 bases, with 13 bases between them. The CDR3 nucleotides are TGCAGCGCCCGGGGGGCGGTTGAGCAGTTCTTC. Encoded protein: CSARGAVEQFF.

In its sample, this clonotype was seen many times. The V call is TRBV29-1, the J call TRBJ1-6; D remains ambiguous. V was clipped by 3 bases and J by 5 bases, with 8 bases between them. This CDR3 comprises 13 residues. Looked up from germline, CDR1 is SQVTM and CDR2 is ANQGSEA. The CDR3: CSVDVGDNSPLHF. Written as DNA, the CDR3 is TGCAGCGTTGACGTCGGAGATAATTCACCCCTCCACTTT.

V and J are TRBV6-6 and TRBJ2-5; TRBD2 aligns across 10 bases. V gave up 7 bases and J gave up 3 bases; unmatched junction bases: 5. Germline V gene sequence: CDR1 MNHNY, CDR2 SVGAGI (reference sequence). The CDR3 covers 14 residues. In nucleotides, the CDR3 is TGTGCCAGCAACGAGCGGGGGGGGGAAGAGACCCAGTACTTC. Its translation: CASNERGGEETQYF.

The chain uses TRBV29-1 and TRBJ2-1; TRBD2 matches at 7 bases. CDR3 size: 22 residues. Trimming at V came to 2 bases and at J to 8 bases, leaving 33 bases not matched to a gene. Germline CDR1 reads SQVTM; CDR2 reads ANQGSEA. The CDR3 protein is CSVEPGGRGARPSSGIVYEQFF. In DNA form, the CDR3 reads TGCAGCGTTGAACCCGGGGGGAGAGGGGCCCGCCCTTCCAGCGGGATAGTCTATGAGCAGTTCTTC.

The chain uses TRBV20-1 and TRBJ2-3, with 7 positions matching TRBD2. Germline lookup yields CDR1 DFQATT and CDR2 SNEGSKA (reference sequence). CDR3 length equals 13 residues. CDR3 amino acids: CTPPGGTTDTQYF. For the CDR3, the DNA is TGCACCCCCCCGGGAGGCACCACAGATACGCAGTATTTT.

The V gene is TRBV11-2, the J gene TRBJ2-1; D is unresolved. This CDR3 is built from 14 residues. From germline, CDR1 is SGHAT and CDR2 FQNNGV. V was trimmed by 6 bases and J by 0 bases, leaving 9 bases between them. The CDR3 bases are TGTGCCAGCAGTGACCTTACCTCCTACAATGAGCAGTTCTTC. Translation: CASSDLTSYNEQFF.

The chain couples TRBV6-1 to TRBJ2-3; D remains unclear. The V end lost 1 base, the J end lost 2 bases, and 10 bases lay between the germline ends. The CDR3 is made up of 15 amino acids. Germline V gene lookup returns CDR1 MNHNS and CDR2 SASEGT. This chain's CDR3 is CASSEVGIFTDTQYF. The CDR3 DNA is TGTGCCAGCAGTGAAGTAGGCATTTTCACAGATACGCAGTATTTT.